This T cell receptor beta chain was identified in a study of T cell clones after liver transplantation. Turning to the study itself: A pre-transplant mixed lymphocyte reaction with TCRbeta sequencing defined graft-donor-reactive clones followed in post-transplant blood. General observations from the study: In two subjects, few donor cells limited the measurable donor-reactive repertoire. A larger donor-reactive than third-party decline suggested partial antigen-specific deletion.

To note about this clone: Its antigen is currently unknown.

Sorting of unstimulated PBMCs yielded separate CD3+CD4+ and CD3+CD8+ fractions. Sequencing was performed with immunoSEQ multiplex PCR; in TCRdb, only in-frame clones are kept and a portion is missing. The table lists tens of thousands of clones, about 80% of them singletons. Per germline, CDR1 MNHEY and CDR2 SMNVEV (reference sequence). Trimming left V 4 bases short and J 5 bases short, with 15 bases between. The CDR3 is 14 residues long. This chain links TRBV27 with TRBJ2-7, with D tentatively TRBD2 (8 bases). The origin of this receptor is a human patient who received a liver transplant. Some of the T cells might come from the graft donor. This specimen consisted of CD4+ T cells from blood, obtained 12 months after liver transplant. The CDR3 region has the DNA TGTGCCAGCAGTTGGGGACTAGGGGGCGACGAGCAGTACTTC. Amino acids: CASSWGLGGDEQYF.